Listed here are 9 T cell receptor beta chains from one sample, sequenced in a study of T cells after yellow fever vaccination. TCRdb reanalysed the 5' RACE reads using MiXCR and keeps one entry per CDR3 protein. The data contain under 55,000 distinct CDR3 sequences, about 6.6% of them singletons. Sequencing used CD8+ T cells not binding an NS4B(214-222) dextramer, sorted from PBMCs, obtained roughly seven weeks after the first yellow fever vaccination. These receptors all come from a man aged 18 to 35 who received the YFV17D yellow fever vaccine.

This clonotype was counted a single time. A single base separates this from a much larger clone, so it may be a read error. The CDR3 reads CPSRPWTSATYEQYF. CDR3 in DNA: TGTCCCAGCAGACCCTGGACTAGCGCCACCTACGAGCAGTACTTC. The chain is built from TRBV28 and TRBJ2-7, with 9 bases lining up with TRBD2. Germline lookup yields CDR1 MDHEN and CDR2 SYDVKM. The CDR3 runs 15 residues.

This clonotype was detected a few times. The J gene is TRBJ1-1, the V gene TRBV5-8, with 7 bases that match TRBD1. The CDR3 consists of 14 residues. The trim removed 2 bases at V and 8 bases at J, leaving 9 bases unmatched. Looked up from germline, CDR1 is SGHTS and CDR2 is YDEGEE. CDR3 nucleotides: TGTGCCAGCAGCTTTCTAACAGGGGTGGTGGAAGCTTTCTTT. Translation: CASSFLTGVVEAFF.

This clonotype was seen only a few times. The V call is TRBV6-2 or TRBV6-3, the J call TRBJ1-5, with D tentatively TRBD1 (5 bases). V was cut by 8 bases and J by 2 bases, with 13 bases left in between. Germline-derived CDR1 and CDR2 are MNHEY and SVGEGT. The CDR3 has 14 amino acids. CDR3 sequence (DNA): TGTGCCAGCGGGGGTCTCGCGCGCAATCAGCCCCAGCATTTT. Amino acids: CASGGLARNQPQHF.

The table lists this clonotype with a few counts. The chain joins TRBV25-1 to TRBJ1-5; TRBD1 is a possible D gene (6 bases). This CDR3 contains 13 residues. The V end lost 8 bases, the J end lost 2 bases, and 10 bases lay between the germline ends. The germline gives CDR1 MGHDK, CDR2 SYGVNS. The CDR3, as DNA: TGTGCCAGCGCAGGGGTAGGCAATCAGCCCCAGCATTTT. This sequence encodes CASAGVGNQPQHF.

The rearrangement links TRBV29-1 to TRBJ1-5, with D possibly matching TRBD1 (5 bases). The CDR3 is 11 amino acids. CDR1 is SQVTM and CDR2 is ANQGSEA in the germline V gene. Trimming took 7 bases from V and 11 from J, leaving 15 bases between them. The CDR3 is CSGQGEGAQHF. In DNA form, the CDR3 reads TGCAGCGGCCAGGGTGAAGGGGCCCAGCATTTT. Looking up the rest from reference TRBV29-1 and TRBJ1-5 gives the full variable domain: SAVISQKPSRDICQRGTSLTIQCQVDSQVTMMFWYRQQPGQSLTLIATANQGSEATYESGFVIDKFPISRPNLTFSTLTVSNMSPEDSSIYLCSGQGEGAQHFGDGTRLSIL.

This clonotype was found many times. CDR3 loop: CASSSTDTQYF. The DNA for the CDR3 is TGTGCCAGCAGTAGCACAGATACGCAGTATTTT. The chain links TRBV12-3 or TRBV12-4 to TRBJ2-3, with D hard to call. Trimming removed 5 bases from V and 0 bases from J, with 0 bases in between. The CDR3 is 11 amino acids.

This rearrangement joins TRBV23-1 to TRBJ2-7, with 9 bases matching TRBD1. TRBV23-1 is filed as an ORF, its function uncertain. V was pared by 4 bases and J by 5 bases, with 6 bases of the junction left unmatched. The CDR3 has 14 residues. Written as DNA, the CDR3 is TGCGCCAGCAGTCCGCCGGGACAGGGAAACGAGCAGTACGTC. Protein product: CASSPPGQGNEQYV.

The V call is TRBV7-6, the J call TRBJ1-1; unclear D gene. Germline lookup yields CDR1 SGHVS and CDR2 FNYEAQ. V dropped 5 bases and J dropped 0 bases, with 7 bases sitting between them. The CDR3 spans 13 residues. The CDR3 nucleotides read TGTGCCAGCAGCCAATACGTGAACACTGAAGCTTTCTTT. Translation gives CASSQYVNTEAFF.

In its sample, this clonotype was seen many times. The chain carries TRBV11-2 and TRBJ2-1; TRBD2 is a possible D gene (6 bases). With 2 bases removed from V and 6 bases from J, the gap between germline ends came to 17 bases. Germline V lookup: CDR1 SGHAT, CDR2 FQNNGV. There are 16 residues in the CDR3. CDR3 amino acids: CASSLNDLEGGNEQFF. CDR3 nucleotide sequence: TGTGCCAGCAGCTTAAACGACTTGGAGGGTGGCAATGAGCAGTTCTTC.